A selection of T cell receptor beta chains follows, all from one sample in a study of cytomegalovirus exposure and HLA in healthy donors. Assay used: immunoSEQ multiplex PCR; TCRdb lists only in-frame clones, some missing. The sample lists 100,000 to 150,000 clones, under 90% seen once, with about 0.63% in the top ten. The sequenced material came from PBMCs. The receptors here all came from a man aged 18 to 30 in good health and CMV-seronegative. CDR3s include the opening cysteine and the closing phenylalanine or tryptophan. D genes are given only for firm matches. Size values are once, few and many counts, or a class for expanded clones, and some rows have none.

size: -
J: TRBJ2-1
V: TRBV5-1
D: TRBD2
CDR3: CASSRLWTSGGTYNEQFF
DNA: TGCGCCAGCAGCCGACTTTGGACTAGCGGGGGCACATACAATGAGCAGTTCTTC

size: few
J: TRBJ1-4
V: TRBV30
D: -
CDR3: CAWSVNTGNEKLFF
DNA: TGTGCCTGGAGTGTAAACACCGGGAATGAAAAACTGTTTTTT

size: -
J: TRBJ1-1
V: TRBV7-2
D: -
CDR3: CASSSTGRVTGRTEAFF
DNA: TGTGCCAGCAGCTCGACGGGAAGGGTCACCGGGAGGACTGAAGCTTTCTTT

size: few
J: TRBJ2-2
V: TRBV30
D: TRBD1
CDR3: CAWSTGTGSPGELFF
DNA: TGTGCCTGGAGTACCGGGACAGGGAGCCCCGGGGAGCTGTTTTTT

size: -
J: TRBJ2-1
V: TRBV9
D: TRBD2
CDR3: CASSASNRGVNNEQFF
DNA: TGTGCCAGCAGCGCCTCAAACCGGGGGGTTAACAATGAGCAGTTCTTC

size: -
J: TRBJ1-1
V: TRBV4-3
D: -
CDR3: CASSQEVRDSYAFF
DNA: TGCGCCAGCAGCCAAGAAGTCCGCGACAGTTACGCTTTCTTT

size: -
J: TRBJ1-2
V: TRBV7-8
D: TRBD1
CDR3: CASSWVQGYSYGYTF
DNA: TGTGCCAGCAGCTGGGTACAGGGGTATTCCTATGGCTACACCTTC

size: -
J: TRBJ2-3
V: TRBV20-1
D: -
CDR3: CSPRRTDTQYF
DNA: TGCAGTCCAAGGCGGACAGATACGCAGTATTTT

size: -
J: TRBJ1-1
V: TRBV2
D: -
CDR3: CAGKQGTNTEAFF
DNA: TGTGCCGGAAAACAGGGTACGAACACTGAAGCTTTCTTT

size: -
J: TRBJ2-3
V: TRBV7-9
D: TRBD1
CDR3: CASSLPKYRGSDTQYF
DNA: TGTGCCAGCAGCCTGCCGAAGTACAGGGGATCAGATACGCAGTATTTT

size: -
J: TRBJ2-1
V: TRBV7-9
D: TRBD1
CDR3: CASSLGTGGSYNEQFF
DNA: TGTGCCAGCAGCCTAGGGACAGGGGGCTCCTACAATGAGCAGTTCTTC